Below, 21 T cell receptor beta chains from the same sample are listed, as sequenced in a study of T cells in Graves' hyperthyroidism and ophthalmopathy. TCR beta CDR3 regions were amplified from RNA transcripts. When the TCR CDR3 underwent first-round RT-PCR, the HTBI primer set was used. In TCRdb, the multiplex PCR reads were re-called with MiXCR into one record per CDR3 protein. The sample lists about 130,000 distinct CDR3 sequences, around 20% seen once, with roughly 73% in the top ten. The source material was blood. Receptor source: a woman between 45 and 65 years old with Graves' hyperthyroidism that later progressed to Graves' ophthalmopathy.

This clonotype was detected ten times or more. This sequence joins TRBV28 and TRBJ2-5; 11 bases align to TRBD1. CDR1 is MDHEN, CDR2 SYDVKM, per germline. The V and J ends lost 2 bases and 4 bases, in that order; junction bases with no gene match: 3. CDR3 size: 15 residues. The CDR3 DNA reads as TGTGCCAGCAGTTTAGCCGGGACAGGGGGAGAGACCCAGTACTTC. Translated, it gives CASSLAGTGGETQYF.

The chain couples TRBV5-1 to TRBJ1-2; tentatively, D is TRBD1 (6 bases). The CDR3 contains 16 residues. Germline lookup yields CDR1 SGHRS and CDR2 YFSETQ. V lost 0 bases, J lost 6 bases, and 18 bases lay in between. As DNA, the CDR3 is TGCGCCAGCAGCTTGGGGGGGGCAGGGAATGCGGATGGCTACACCTTC. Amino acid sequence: CASSLGGAGNADGYTF.

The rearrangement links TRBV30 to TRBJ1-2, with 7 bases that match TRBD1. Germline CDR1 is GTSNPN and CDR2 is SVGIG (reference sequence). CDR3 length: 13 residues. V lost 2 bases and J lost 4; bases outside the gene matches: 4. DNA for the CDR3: TGTGCCTGGAGTAGGGGGCACGGCTATGGCTACACCTTC. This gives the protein CAWSRGHGYGYTF.

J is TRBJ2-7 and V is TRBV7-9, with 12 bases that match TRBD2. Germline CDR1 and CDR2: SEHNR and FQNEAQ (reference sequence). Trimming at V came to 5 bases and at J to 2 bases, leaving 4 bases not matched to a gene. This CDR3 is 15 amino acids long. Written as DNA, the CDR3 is TGTGCCAGCAGCGTGACTAGCGGGAGAACCTACGAGCAGTACTTC. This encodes CASSVTSGRTYEQYF.

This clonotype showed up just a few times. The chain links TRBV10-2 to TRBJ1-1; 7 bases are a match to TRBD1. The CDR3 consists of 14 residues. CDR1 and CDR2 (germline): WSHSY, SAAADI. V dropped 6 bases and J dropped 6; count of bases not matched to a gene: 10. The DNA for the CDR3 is TGCGCCAGCAGCTCCGGGACAGCCGGGGCTGAAGCTTTCTTT. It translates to CASSSGTAGAEAFF.

This CDR3 reads CASSRTGAAAFF. CDR3 DNA: TGTGCCAGCAGCCGAACAGGGGCGGCAGCTTTCTTT. This rearrangement joins TRBV6-1 to TRBJ1-1; 7 positions agree with TRBD1. Looked up from germline, CDR1 is MNHNS and CDR2 is SASEGT. The CDR3 loop spans 12 amino acids. After removal of 6 bases from V and 10 bases from J, the junction contained 8 bases not matched to a gene.

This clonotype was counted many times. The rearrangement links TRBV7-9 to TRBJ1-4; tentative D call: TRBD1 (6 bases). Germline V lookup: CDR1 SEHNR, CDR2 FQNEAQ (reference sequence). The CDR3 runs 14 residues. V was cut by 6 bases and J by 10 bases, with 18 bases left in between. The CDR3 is CASRPSTGPGKLFF. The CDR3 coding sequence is TGTGCCAGCAGGCCCTCAACAGGGCCCGGAAAACTGTTTTTT.

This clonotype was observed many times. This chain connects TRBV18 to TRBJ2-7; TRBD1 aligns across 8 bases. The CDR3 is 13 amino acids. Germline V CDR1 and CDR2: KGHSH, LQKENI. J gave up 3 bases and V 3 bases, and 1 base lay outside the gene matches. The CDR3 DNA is TGTGCCAGCTCACCGGGACAGGTCTACGAGCAGTACTTC. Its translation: CASSPGQVYEQYF.

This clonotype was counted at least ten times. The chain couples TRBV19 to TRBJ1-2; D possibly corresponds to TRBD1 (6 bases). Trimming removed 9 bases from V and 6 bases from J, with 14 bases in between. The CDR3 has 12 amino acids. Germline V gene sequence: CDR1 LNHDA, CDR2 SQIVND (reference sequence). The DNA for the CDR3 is TGTGCCAGCAAACAGGGTCGGAATGGCTACACCTTC. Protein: CASKQGRNGYTF.

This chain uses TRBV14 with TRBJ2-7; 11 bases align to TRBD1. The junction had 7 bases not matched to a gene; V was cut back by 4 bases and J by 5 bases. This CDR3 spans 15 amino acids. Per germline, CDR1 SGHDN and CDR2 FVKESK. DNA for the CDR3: TGTGCCAGCAGCCCGTTGGACAGGGGGCGGCACGAGCAGTACTTC. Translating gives CASSPLDRGRHEQYF.

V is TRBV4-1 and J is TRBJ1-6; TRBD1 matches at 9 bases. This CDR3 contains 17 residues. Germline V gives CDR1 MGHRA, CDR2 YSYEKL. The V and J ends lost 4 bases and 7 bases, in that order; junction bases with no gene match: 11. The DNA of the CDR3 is TGCGCCAGCAGCCCTGGACAGGGGATGACCCTAAATTCACCCCTCCACTTT. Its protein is CASSPGQGMTLNSPLHF.

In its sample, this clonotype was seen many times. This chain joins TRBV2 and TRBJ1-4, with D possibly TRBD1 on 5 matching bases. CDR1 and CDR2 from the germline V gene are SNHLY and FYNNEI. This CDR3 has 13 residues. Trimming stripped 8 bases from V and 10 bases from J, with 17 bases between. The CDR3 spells CASGTGGRGKLFF. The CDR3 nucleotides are TGTGCCAGCGGAACAGGTGGAAGGGGAAAACTGTTTTTT. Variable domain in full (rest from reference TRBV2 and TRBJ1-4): EPEVTQTPSHQVTQMGQEVILRCVPISNHLYFYWYRQILGQKVEFLVSFYNNEISEKSEIFDDQFSVERPDGSNFTLKIRSTKLEDSAMYFCASGTGGRGKLFFGSGTQLSVL.

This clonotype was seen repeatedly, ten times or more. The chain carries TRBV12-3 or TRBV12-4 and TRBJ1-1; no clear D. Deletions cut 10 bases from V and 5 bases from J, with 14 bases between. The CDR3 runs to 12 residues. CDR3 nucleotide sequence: TGTGCCACCACAGTGTACGGGACTGAAGCTTTCTTT. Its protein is CATTVYGTEAFF.

CDR3 sequence reads: CAIRAHENEQFF. For the CDR3, the DNA is TGTGCCATCAGGGCCCATGAGAATGAGCAGTTCTTC. The genes are TRBV10-3 and TRBJ2-1; D ambiguous. The CDR3 runs to 12 residues. Trimming removed 6 bases from V and 7 bases from J, with 10 bases in between. Germline V gene data show CDR1 as ENHRY and CDR2 as SYGVKD.

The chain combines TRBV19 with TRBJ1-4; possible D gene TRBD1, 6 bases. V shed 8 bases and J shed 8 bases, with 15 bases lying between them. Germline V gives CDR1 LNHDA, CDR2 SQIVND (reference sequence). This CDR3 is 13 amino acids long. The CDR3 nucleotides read TGTGCCAGTTCAGGGGCCTTTCCGGAAAAACTGTTTTTT. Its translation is CASSGAFPEKLFF.

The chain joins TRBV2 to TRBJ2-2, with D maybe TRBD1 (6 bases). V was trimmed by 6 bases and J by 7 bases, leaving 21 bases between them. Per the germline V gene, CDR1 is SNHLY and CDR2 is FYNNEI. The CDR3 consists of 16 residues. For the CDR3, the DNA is TGTGCCAGCAGCGTAGACAGGTCTCGGGGAAACGGGGAGCTGTTTTTT. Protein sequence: CASSVDRSRGNGELFF.

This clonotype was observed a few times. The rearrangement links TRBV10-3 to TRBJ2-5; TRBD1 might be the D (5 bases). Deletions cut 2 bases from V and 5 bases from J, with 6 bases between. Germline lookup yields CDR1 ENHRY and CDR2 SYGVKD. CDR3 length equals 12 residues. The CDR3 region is CAISEGAETQYF. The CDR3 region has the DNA TGTGCCATCAGTGAGGGGGCGGAGACCCAGTACTTC.

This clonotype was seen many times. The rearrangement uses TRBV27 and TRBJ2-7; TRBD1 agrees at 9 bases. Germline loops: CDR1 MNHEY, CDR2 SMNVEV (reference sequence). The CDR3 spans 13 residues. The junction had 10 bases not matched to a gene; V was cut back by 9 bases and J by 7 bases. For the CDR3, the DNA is TGTGCCAGTAGCTCCGGGACAGGGATGGAGCAGTACTTC. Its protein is CASSSGTGMEQYF.

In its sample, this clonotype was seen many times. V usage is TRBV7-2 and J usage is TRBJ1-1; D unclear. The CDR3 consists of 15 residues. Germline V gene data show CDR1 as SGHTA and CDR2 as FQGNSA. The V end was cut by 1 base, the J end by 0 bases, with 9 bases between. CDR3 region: CASSLEARVNTEAFF. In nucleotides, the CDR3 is TGTGCCAGCAGCTTAGAGGCGAGGGTGAACACTGAAGCTTTCTTT. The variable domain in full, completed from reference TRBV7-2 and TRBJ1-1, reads GAGVSQSPSNKVTEKGKDVELRCDPISGHTALYWYRQSLGQGLEFLIYFQGNSAPDKSGLPSDRFSAERTGGSVSTLTIQRTQQEDSAVYLCASSLEARVNTEAFFGQGTRLTVV.

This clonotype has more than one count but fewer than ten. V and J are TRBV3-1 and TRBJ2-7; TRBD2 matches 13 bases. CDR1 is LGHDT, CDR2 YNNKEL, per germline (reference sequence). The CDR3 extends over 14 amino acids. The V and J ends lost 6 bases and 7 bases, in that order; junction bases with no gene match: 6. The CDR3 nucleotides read TGTGCCAGCAGTGGACTAGCGGGAGCGGTAGAGCAGTACTTC. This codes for CASSGLAGAVEQYF.

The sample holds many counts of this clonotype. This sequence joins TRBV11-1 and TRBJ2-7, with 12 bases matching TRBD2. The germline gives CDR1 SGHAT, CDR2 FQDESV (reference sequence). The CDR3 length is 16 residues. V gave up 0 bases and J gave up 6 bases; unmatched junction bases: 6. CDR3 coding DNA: TGTGCCAGCAGCTTAGCGCCGGGACTAGCGGGTTCCGAGCAGTACTTC. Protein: CASSLAPGLAGSEQYF. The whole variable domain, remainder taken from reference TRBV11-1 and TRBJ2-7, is EAEVAQSPRYKITEKSQAVAFWCDPISGHATLYWYRQILGQGPELLVQFQDESVVDDSQLPKDRFSAERLKGVDSTLKIQPAELGDSAMYLCASSLAPGLAGSEQYFGPGTRLTVT.